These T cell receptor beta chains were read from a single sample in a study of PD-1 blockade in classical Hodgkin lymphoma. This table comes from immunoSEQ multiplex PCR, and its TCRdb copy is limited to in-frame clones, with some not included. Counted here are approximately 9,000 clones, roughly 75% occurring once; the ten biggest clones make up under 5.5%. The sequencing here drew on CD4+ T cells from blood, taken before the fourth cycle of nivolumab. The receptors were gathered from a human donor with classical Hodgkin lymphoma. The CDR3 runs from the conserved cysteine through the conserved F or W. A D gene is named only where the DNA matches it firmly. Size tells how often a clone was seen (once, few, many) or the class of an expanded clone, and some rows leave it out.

CASSPSDTGELFF	TGTGCCAGCAGCCCCAGTGACACCGGGGAGCTGTTTTTT	TRBV6-4	TRBJ2-2	-	13	once
CASSSQGRDGDEQFF	TGTGCCAGCAGTTCCCAAGGCAGGGACGGGGATGAGCAGTTCTTC	TRBV6-5	TRBJ2-1	-	15	-
CASSVTGVTEKLFF	TGTGCCAGTAGTGTCACAGGGGTGACTGAAAAACTGTTTTTT	TRBV19	TRBJ1-4	TRBD1	14	few
CASSFGGADTGELFF	TGTGCCAGCAGCTTTGGTGGGGCGGACACCGGGGAGCTGTTTTTT	TRBV7-2	TRBJ2-2	-	15	-
CASSEYEDRTGYTF	TGTGCCAGCAGTGAATACGAGGATCGGACCGGCTACACCTTC	TRBV25-1	TRBJ1-2	-	14	few
CASYLDREKRYTF	TGTGCCAGCTACCTGGACAGGGAGAAGCGCTACACCTTC	TRBV28	TRBJ1-2	TRBD1	13	-
CASSEGGTGAIRHYGYTF	TGCGCCAGCAGCGAAGGGGGAACAGGGGCTATTAGACACTATGGCTACACCTTC	TRBV4-1	TRBJ1-2	TRBD1	18	-
CASTSAGVSSGANVLTF	TGTGCCAGCACTTCAGCGGGGGTCAGCTCTGGGGCCAACGTCCTGACTTTC	TRBV28	TRBJ2-6	TRBD2	17	-
CASSWGMGDSPLHF	TGTGCCAGCAGCTGGGGAATGGGGGATTCACCCCTCCACTTT	TRBV5-4	TRBJ1-6	-	14	-
CASSLKRETEAFF	TGCGCCAGCAGTCTAAAGAGGGAGACTGAAGCTTTCTTT	TRBV4-1	TRBJ1-1	-	13	-
CASSSWLGGTQETQYF	TGTGCCAGCAGCTCCTGGTTGGGGGGGACACAAGAGACCCAGTACTTC	TRBV5-4	TRBJ2-5	-	16	-
CASSQTGTLSGNTIYF	TGCGCCAGCAGCCAGACAGGGACCCTCTCTGGAAACACCATATATTTT	TRBV4-1	TRBJ1-3	TRBD1	16	few
CATSSERNSGNTIYF	TGTGCCACCAGCAGTGAACGGAACTCTGGAAACACCATATATTTT	TRBV15	TRBJ1-3	-	15	-
CASSTIEAFF	TGTGCCAGCAGTACAATTGAAGCTTTCTTT	TRBV2	TRBJ1-1	-	10	-
CASSLPNSYEQYF	TGCGCCAGCAGCCTCCCGAACTCCTACGAGCAGTACTTC	TRBV5-1	TRBJ2-7	-	13	-
CASRLGQGGQPQHF	TGTGCCAGCAGGCTAGGGCAGGGGGGTCAGCCCCAGCATTTT	TRBV28	TRBJ1-5	TRBD1	14	-